This record looks at one T cell receptor (beta chain) sequence and its context. Per the original data handling: The assay estimated nucleated cells by amplifying reference gene primers. Sequencing was performed with immunoSEQ multiplex PCR; in TCRdb, only in-frame clones are kept and a portion is missing. The DNA was the basis for D and trimming; V, J and clone size are from that table. This sample has 180,000 or so clones, with roughly 85% found just once. Trimming stripped 1 base from V and 6 bases from J, with 7 bases between. Germline-derived CDR1 and CDR2 are SGHDN and FVKESK. The CDR3 runs 13 residues. These data originate in a study of blood T cell repertoires in COVID-19. Looking at the study overall: From the United States, Italy and Spain came samples of acute and convalescent COVID-19. T cells, B-cell-depleted T cells, or PBMCs supplied cDNA or gDNA.

The chain combines TRBV14 with TRBJ1-5; D gene unclear. What was sequenced was peripheral blood. This TCR was sampled from an older woman with acute or convalescent COVID-19. The CDR3 protein is CASSQGLSQPQHF. DNA of the CDR3: TGTGCCAGCAGCCAAGGACTCTCTCAGCCCCAGCATTTT.